The 31 T cell receptor beta chains in this list originate from one sample, sequenced in a study of cytomegalovirus exposure and HLA in healthy donors. This PCR relied on a set of 60 Vbeta primers and 13 Jbeta primers. Some clones are missing from TCRdb's copy, which holds only in-frame ones; the method was immunoSEQ multiplex PCR. The sample has about 160,000 clones, around 64% seen once; the top ten hold over 2.5%. Input material: PBMCs. All receptors derive from a woman between 25 and 40 years old in good health and CMV-seronegative.

The chain joins TRBV4-3 to TRBJ2-5; weak D call: TRBD1 (6 bases). V was cut by 4 bases and J by 5 bases, with 20 bases left in between. Germline loops: CDR1 LGHNA, CDR2 YSLEER. The CDR3 spans 16 residues. The CDR3 DNA reads as TGCGCCAGCAGCCCAACCTGGGGCAGGGGTAAGGAGACCCAGTACTTC. Protein: CASSPTWGRGKETQYF.

The J gene is TRBJ2-1, the V gene TRBV28; D might be TRBD1 (5 bases). V lost 7 bases and J lost 15, with 19 bases in between. In germline, CDR1 is MDHEN, CDR2 SYDVKM. The CDR3 extends over 12 amino acids. The CDR3 nucleotides are TGTGCCAGCACCGTACTTAGACAGCCTCCGTTCTTC. It encodes CASTVLRQPPFF.

This clone was seen more than once but under ten times. The chain is built from TRBV6-6 and TRBJ2-2, with D possibly matching TRBD2 (5 bases). Trimming removed 8 bases from V and 2 bases from J, with 12 bases in between. Germline values: CDR1 MNHNY, CDR2 SVGAGI (reference sequence). The CDR3 contains 14 residues. The CDR3 region has the DNA TGTGCCAGCGGTACGCGGGCCAACACCGGGGAGCTGTTTTTT. This codes for CASGTRANTGELFF.

The chain employs TRBV29-1 and TRBJ1-2; D is uncertain. V was shortened by 2 bases and J by 8 bases, with 18 bases between the two germline ends. CDR3 length: 14 residues. Germline assignment: CDR1 SQVTM and CDR2 ANQGSEA. The CDR3 loop is CSVEYVASWRGYTF. DNA for the CDR3: TGCAGCGTTGAATATGTGGCCTCCTGGAGAGGCTACACCTTC.

The chain uses TRBV27 and TRBJ2-7; perhaps TRBD2 as D (6 bases). Germline lookup yields CDR1 MNHEY and CDR2 SMNVEV (reference sequence). This CDR3 comprises 14 residues. Trimming shortened V by 3 bases and J by 0 bases, and 9 bases separated the two germline ends. CDR3 coding DNA: TGTGCCAGCAGTTTGCGTAGCGGCTCCTACGAGCAGTACTTC. It codes for CASSLRSGSYEQYF.

On this clone itself: An end of the junction differs from the germline gene, which may be a read error. V is TRBV7-2 and J is TRBJ2-5, with a tentative D call TRBD1 (6 bases). The CDR3 extends over 11 amino acids. In germline, CDR1 is SGHTA, CDR2 FQGNSA. As DNA, the CDR3 is TGTGCCAGCAGCTTGGACAGCCACAGTCACTTC. It encodes CASSLDSHSHF.

This chain links TRBV18 with TRBJ1-5, with TRBD1 matching 8 bases. The V segment lost 5 bases and the J segment 1 base; nucleotides outside the gene matches: 4. Germline V gene sequence: CDR1 KGHSH, CDR2 LQKENI. This CDR3 region has 15 residues. The CDR3 DNA is TGTGCCAGCTCATCCAGGGGGCGAAGCAATCAGCCCCAGCATTTT. This gives the protein CASSSRGRSNQPQHF.

The chain links TRBV29-1 to TRBJ2-7, with D possibly matching TRBD1 (6 bases). V dropped 7 bases and J dropped 2 bases, with 15 bases sitting between them. The germline V gene encodes CDR1 SQVTM and CDR2 ANQGSEA. There are 13 residues in the CDR3. The CDR3 loop reads CSASTGYPYEQYF. The CDR3 DNA reads TGCAGCGCCTCGACAGGATACCCCTACGAGCAGTACTTC.

This chain connects TRBV7-9 to TRBJ2-1, with 7 bases lining up with TRBD2. The V and J ends lost 11 bases and 1 base, in that order; junction bases with no gene match: 8. This CDR3 has 14 amino acids. The V gene's germline CDR1 is SEHNR and CDR2 FQNEAQ (reference sequence). CDR3 coding DNA: TGTGCCTGGATTACTAGCGAGTCCTACAATGAGCAGTTCTTC. Its protein is CAWITSESYNEQFF.

This clone has just one count. The gene calls are TRBV7-9 and TRBJ1-4; a possible D gene is TRBD1 (6 bases). Between the trimmed V and J ends, which lost 5 bases and 7 bases, there was a span of 20 bases. This CDR3 is built from 16 residues. The germline CDR1 and CDR2 sequences are SEHNR and FQNEAQ (reference sequence). The CDR3 is CASSPFTGLQGEKLFF. The CDR3 DNA reads as TGTGCCAGCAGCCCCTTTACAGGGTTGCAGGGTGAAAAACTGTTTTTT. Drawing the rest from reference TRBV7-9 and TRBJ1-4, the complete variable domain is DTGVSQNPRHKITKRGQNVTFRCDPISEHNRLYWYRQTLGQGPEFLTYFQNEAQLEKSRLLSDRFSAERPKGSFSTLEIQRTEQGDSAMYLCASSPFTGLQGEKLFFGSGTQLSVL.

This chain connects TRBV5-1 to TRBJ1-4; 10 nucleotides match TRBD1. Germline CDR1 is SGHRS and CDR2 is YFSETQ. V lost 1 base to trimming and J lost 7 bases; unmatched junction nucleotides: 4. The CDR3 extends over 15 amino acids. The CDR3 region is CASSLTGTGAEKLFF. CDR3 sequence (DNA): TGCGCCAGCAGCTTGACCGGGACAGGGGCTGAAAAACTGTTTTTT.

The CDR3 nucleotides read TGTGCCTGGGCCCAAACTTACTACGAGCAGTACTTC. Translated: CAWAQTYYEQYF. The chain is built from TRBV30 and TRBJ2-7; D gene ambiguous. The V end was cut by 5 bases, the J end by 3 bases, with 11 bases between. This CDR3 spans 12 amino acids. CDR1 and CDR2 from the germline V gene are GTSNPN and SVGIG (reference sequence).

The V gene is TRBV7-9, the J gene TRBJ1-2, with TRBD1 as a possible D gene (6 bases). V lost 1 base and J lost 2, with 8 bases in between. The germline CDR1 and CDR2 sequences are SEHNR and FQNEAQ (reference sequence). The CDR3 is 14 amino acids. Here the CDR3 reads CASSLGTANYGYTF. CDR3 nucleotides: TGTGCCAGCAGCTTAGGGACAGCGAACTATGGCTACACCTTC.

This clone came up a few times. This chain uses TRBV28 with TRBJ2-7; possibly TRBD1 for D (5 bases). Trimming removed 3 bases at V and 3 bases at J, with 15 bases between. The V gene's germline CDR1 is MDHEN and CDR2 SYDVKM. The CDR3 is 15 amino acids. This chain's CDR3 is CASSFAGAGDYEQYF. DNA of the CDR3: TGTGCCAGCAGTTTTGCTGGGGCAGGAGACTACGAGCAGTACTTC.

This chain links TRBV19 with TRBJ2-6; TRBD1 matches 10 bases. The germline V gene encodes CDR1 LNHDA and CDR2 SQIVND (reference sequence). The CDR3 has 17 amino acids. V lost 5 bases and J lost 3; bases outside the gene matches: 7. The CDR3 sequence is CASSAWDRGGGANVLTF. The CDR3 DNA reads as TGTGCCAGTAGTGCATGGGACAGGGGAGGTGGGGCCAACGTCCTGACTTTC.

The CDR3: CASSPRLAGGYEQYF. Here the CDR3 DNA reads TGTGCCAGCAGCCCTCGACTAGCGGGAGGCTACGAGCAGTACTTC. V is TRBV7-2 and J is TRBJ2-7, with 13 bases matching TRBD2. The germline V gene encodes CDR1 SGHTA and CDR2 FQGNSA. The CDR3 is made up of 15 amino acids. Unmatched junction bases numbered 4, after V lost 5 bases and J lost 3 bases.

The chain couples TRBV19 to TRBJ2-2; TRBD1 is a possible D gene (6 bases). Germline CDR1 reads LNHDA; CDR2 reads SQIVND (reference sequence). The CDR3 loop spans 15 amino acids. The germline V and J ends were trimmed by 5 bases and 0 bases, with 10 bases remaining between them. The CDR3 DNA sequence: TGTGCCAGTAGTCCCAGGACAGCGAACACCGGGGAGCTGTTTTTT. Translating gives CASSPRTANTGELFF.

This chain links TRBV15 with TRBJ2-5, with unresolved D. The CDR3 has 15 residues. V was shortened by 2 bases and J by 5 bases, with 15 bases between the two germline ends. Per the germline V gene, CDR1 is LNHNV and CDR2 is YYDKDF (reference sequence). Written as DNA, the CDR3 is TGTGCCACCAGCAGATCATCAGAACCCCCGGAGACCCAGTACTTC. This codes for CATSRSSEPPETQYF.

The chain couples TRBV28 to TRBJ2-7; perhaps TRBD1 as D (5 bases). V gave up 6 bases and J gave up 5 bases, with 14 bases separating them. From germline, CDR1 is MDHEN and CDR2 SYDVKM. This CDR3 comprises 13 residues. As DNA, the CDR3 is TGTGCCAGCAGACCAGGGTTTCTCCACGAGCAGTACTTC. It codes for CASRPGFLHEQYF.

The chain is built from TRBV30 and TRBJ2-7; 8 nucleotides agree with TRBD1. From germline, CDR1 is GTSNPN and CDR2 SVGIG (reference sequence). The ends lost 2 bases at V and 5 bases at J; junction bases unmatched: 11. This CDR3 is built from 15 residues. The CDR3 DNA reads TGTGCCTGGAGTCCTCCAGGGGGCACGGTGGACGAGCAGTACTTC. This gives the protein CAWSPPGGTVDEQYF.

The V gene is TRBV30, the J gene TRBJ2-3; 7 nucleotides align to TRBD2. This CDR3 has 13 residues. The germline gives CDR1 GTSNPN, CDR2 SVGIG (reference sequence). Trimming took 2 bases from V and 3 from J; bases not matched to a gene: 2. For the CDR3, the DNA is TGTGCCTGGAGTAATAGCGGGACAGATACGCAGTATTTT. It specifies CAWSNSGTDTQYF.

The chain joins TRBV2 to TRBJ2-2; TRBD1 agrees at 9 bases. The J segment lost 3 bases and the V segment lost 6 bases, leaving 8 bases of the junction unmatched. The length of the CDR3 is 16 residues. In germline, CDR1 is SNHLY, CDR2 FYNNEI. The DNA for the CDR3 is TGTGCCAGCAGCCGAGGACAGGGGCCCCACACCGGGGAGCTGTTTTTT. This gives the protein CASSRGQGPHTGELFF.

The chain couples TRBV11-3 to TRBJ1-1, with a weak D call TRBD1 (5 bases). Germline V CDR1 and CDR2: SGHNT, YENEEA. V shed 4 bases and J shed 4 bases, with 13 bases lying between them. CDR3 length equals 14 residues. CDR3 in DNA: TGTGCCAGCAGCTCTAGTGGAACAGGCACTGAAGCTTTCTTT. Translated, it gives CASSSSGTGTEAFF.

The chain recombines TRBV27 with TRBJ2-1; 9 bases align to TRBD1. The CDR3 length is 17 residues. Germline V CDR1 and CDR2: MNHEY, SMNVEV (reference sequence). Losses at the gene ends were 5 bases for V and 2 bases for J; bases not matched to a gene: 10. CDR3 amino acids: CASSPRRRDRAYNEQFF. The CDR3 DNA is TGTGCCAGCAGTCCCCGCCGCCGGGACAGGGCCTACAATGAGCAGTTCTTC.

V and J are TRBV5-5 and TRBJ1-1, with D unresolved. Per the germline V gene, CDR1 is SGHKS and CDR2 is YYEKEE (reference sequence). The CDR3 has 14 residues. Trimming cost V 4 bases and J 0 bases, with 10 bases left between them. CDR3 sequence: CASSPSLLNTEAFF. The CDR3 nucleotides read TGTGCCAGCAGCCCGAGTTTACTGAACACTGAAGCTTTCTTT. The whole variable domain, filled in from reference TRBV5-5 and TRBJ1-1, reads DAGVTQSPTHLIKTRGQQVTLRCSPISGHKSVSWYQQVLGQGPQFIFQYYEKEERGRGNFPDRFSARQFPNYSSELNVNALLLGDSALYLCASSPSLLNTEAFFGQGTRLTVV.

The chain is built from TRBV19 and TRBJ2-3; 9 bases are a match to TRBD1. The CDR3 is 14 residues long. CDR1 and CDR2 (germline): LNHDA, SQIVND (reference sequence). The V segment lost 5 bases and the J segment 4 bases; nucleotides outside the gene matches: 4. CDR3 residues: CASSWGQGSDTQYF. DNA of the CDR3: TGTGCCAGTAGTTGGGGACAGGGCTCAGATACGCAGTATTTT.

The CDR3: CASSVASGRAYEQFF. DNA for the CDR3: TGTGCCAGCAGCGTAGCAAGCGGGAGGGCCTATGAGCAGTTCTTC. The rearrangement uses TRBV9 and TRBJ2-1; 10 nucleotides match TRBD2. Losses at the gene ends were 0 bases for V and 8 bases for J; bases not matched to a gene: 5. CDR1 is SGDLS and CDR2 is YYNGEE in the germline V gene. CDR3 size: 15 residues.

The chain joins TRBV7-9 to TRBJ2-7, with D hard to call. Germline assignment: CDR1 SEHNR and CDR2 FQNEAQ (reference sequence). The CDR3 sequence is 13 residues long. The germline V and J ends were trimmed by 4 bases and 7 bases, with 14 bases remaining between them. The CDR3 loop reads CASSSPPAVEQYF. The CDR3, as DNA: TGTGCCAGCAGCTCGCCTCCTGCGGTTGAGCAGTACTTC.

As DNA, the CDR3 is TGTGCCATCAGTGAGTCGGAGGGGCAGCCCCAGCATTTT. As protein: CAISESEGQPQHF. V usage is TRBV10-3 and J usage is TRBJ1-5, with TRBD1 as a possible D gene (5 bases). The CDR3 is 13 residues long. Trimming shortened V by 0 bases and J by 7 bases, and 7 bases separated the two germline ends. Germline CDR1 ENHRY, CDR2 SYGVKD.

This clone was seen more than once but under ten times. The chain uses TRBV7-3 and TRBJ2-1, with TRBD1 matching 9 bases. The CDR3 is 15 amino acids. Germline assignment: CDR1 SGHTA and CDR2 FQGTGA. V lost 5 bases, J lost 5 bases, and 7 bases stayed unmatched. CDR3: CASSPGTGIDNEQFF. The CDR3 DNA is TGTGCCAGCAGCCCCGGGACAGGGATCGACAATGAGCAGTTCTTC.

The chain is built from TRBV18 and TRBJ1-5; no reliable D call. The CDR3 contains 13 residues. CDR1 KGHSH and CDR2 LQKENI come from the germline V gene. Trimming stripped 0 bases from V and 6 bases from J, with 6 bases between. The CDR3 protein is CASSPPLSQPQHF. The DNA of the CDR3 is TGTGCCAGCTCACCACCGTTGAGTCAGCCCCAGCATTTT.